A selection of T cell receptor beta chains follows, all from one sample in a study of T cell repertoires in cytomegalovirus infection. MiXCR, applied by TCRdb to the reads, yields one record per CDR3 protein. The sample contains 100,000 to 150,000 distinct CDR3 sequences, 8.8% of which appear only once. The specimen sequenced was PBMCs. Receptors originate from a human donor in good health (CMV status not recorded). Some clones in this sample may be carry-over from other donors' samples. CDR3s include the opening cysteine and the closing phenylalanine or tryptophan. The D gene is left open where the match is weak. Some rows have no size entry. The others give once, few or many, or a class for an expanded clone.

cdr3_aa cdr3_nt j_call d_call v_call clone_size
CASTVGTYEQYF TGTGCCAGCACTGTGGGGACCTACGAGCAGTACTTC TRBJ2-7 . TRBV2 .
CASSQRSGGATETQYF TGTGCCAGCAGCCAAAGGAGCGGGGGGGCCACGGAGACCCAGTACTTC TRBJ2-5 TRBD2 TRBV14 .
CASRTNYGYTF TGTGCCAGCAGGACTAACTATGGCTACACCTTC TRBJ1-2 . TRBV12-3/TRBV12-4 few
CAISSGAANTEAFF TGTGCCATCAGTTCAGGGGCCGCGAACACTGAAGCTTTCTTT TRBJ1-1 . TRBV10-3 many
CSARTADTQYF TGCAGTGCAAGGACAGCAGATACGCAGTATTTT TRBJ2-3 . TRBV20-1 few
CSALRLAGYQETQYF TGCAGTGCTCTCCGACTAGCGGGGTACCAAGAGACCCAGTACTTC TRBJ2-5 TRBD2 TRBV20-1 .
CASSPPGKPQHF TGTGCCAGCAGCCCGCCTGGGAAGCCCCAGCATTTT TRBJ1-5 . TRBV7-2 many
CASSSSSARNTIYF TGTGCCAGCAGTTCCTCCTCGGCTCGAAACACCATATATTTT TRBJ1-3 . TRBV12-3/TRBV12-4 many
CASWRPDGTLGPAGELFF TGTGCCAGCTGGCGGCCCGACGGCACGCTCGGCCCTGCCGGGGAGCTGTTTTTT TRBJ2-2 . TRBV12-3/TRBV12-4 .
CSARDNSPLHF TGCAGTGCTAGGGATAATTCACCCCTCCACTTT TRBJ1-6 . TRBV20-1 .
CSASRNVGEKLFF TGCAGTGCTAGCAGGAACGTCGGTGAAAAACTGTTTTTT TRBJ1-4 . TRBV20-1 few
CASRTGQIYGYTF TGTGCCAGCAGGACGGGACAGATCTATGGCTACACCTTC TRBJ1-2 TRBD1 TRBV28 many
CASSQIPSYEQYF TGTGCCAGCAGCCAGATCCCCTCCTACGAGCAGTACTTC TRBJ2-7 . TRBV7-2 many
CASSSGTDYGYTF TGTGCCAGCAGCTCCGGGACGGATTATGGCTACACCTTC TRBJ1-2 . TRBV7-2 many
CATSRDVGENQPQHF TGTGCCACCAGCAGAGATGTCGGGGAGAATCAGCCCCAGCATTTT TRBJ1-5 . TRBV15 .
CASSFLSSYEQYF TGTGCCAGCAGCTTCCTGAGCTCCTACGAGCAGTACTTC TRBJ2-7 . TRBV13 .
CSVELGRSGTEAFF TGCAGCGTTGAATTGGGCAGGTCGGGCACTGAAGCTTTCTTT TRBJ1-1 . TRBV29-1 .
CASSLEVRADTF TGTGCCAGCAGCTTAGAAGTCCGGGCTGACACCTTC TRBJ1-2 . TRBV7-9 .
CASSSYGGLGTEAFF TGTGCCAGCAGCTCGTACGGAGGTTTGGGCACTGAAGCTTTCTTT TRBJ1-1 . TRBV7-8 many
CSVGGQGFGEKLFF TGCAGCGTTGGAGGACAGGGTTTTGGAGAAAAACTGTTTTTT TRBJ1-4 TRBD1 TRBV29-1 many
CSVEGGGGPNTDTQYF TGCAGCGTTGAAGGTGGGGGGGGACCTAACACAGATACGCAGTATTTT TRBJ2-3 TRBD2 TRBV29-1 many
CASSFPFPNYGYTF TGTGCCAGCAGCTTTCCGTTTCCTAACTATGGCTACACCTTC TRBJ1-2 . TRBV7-8 many
CASSFGGGPNEQFF TGTGCCAGCAGCTTTGGGGGGGGGCCCAATGAGCAGTTCTTC TRBJ2-1 . TRBV7-3 .
CSAGKIRDTQYF TGCAGTGCTGGCAAAATCCGAGATACGCAGTATTTT TRBJ2-3 . TRBV20-1 few
CASSYLSGMFDYGYTF TGCGCCAGCAGCTACCTCTCAGGGATGTTCGACTATGGCTACACCTTC TRBJ1-2 . TRBV5-1 .
CASSSGNSPLHF TGTGCCAGCAGCTCGGGGAATTCACCCCTCCACTTT TRBJ1-6 . TRBV28 .
CASSVGIANTEAFF TGTGCCAGCAGCGTGGGGATCGCGAACACTGAAGCTTTCTTT TRBJ1-1 . TRBV9 few
CASSLEGLAGKIQYF TGTGCCAGCAGCTTAGAAGGACTAGCGGGGAAGATCCAGTACTTC TRBJ2-5 TRBD2 TRBV7-2 many
CASSLSPLSDTQYF TGTGCCAGCAGTCTGAGTCCCCTTAGTGATACGCAGTATTTT TRBJ2-3 . TRBV12-3/TRBV12-4 .
CASTSGQGLGYTF TGTGCCAGCACGTCGGGACAGGGTCTTGGCTACACCTTC TRBJ1-2 TRBD1 TRBV6-4 many
CSASPGEYGYTF TGCAGTGCTTCACCCGGTGAATATGGCTACACCTTC TRBJ1-2 . TRBV20-1 .
CASSLANEQFF TGTGCCAGCAGCTTGGCCAATGAGCAGTTCTTC TRBJ2-1 . TRBV5-4 many
CASSLVLGANQPQHF TGTGCCAGCAGCTTAGTGTTGGGGGCGAATCAGCCCCAGCATTTT TRBJ1-5 . TRBV7-8 many
CASSSRDRDTEAFF TGCGCCAGCAGCTCCCGGGACAGGGACACTGAAGCTTTCTTT TRBJ1-1 TRBD1 TRBV5-1 many
CASSAGGGGPQHF TGTGCCAGCAGTGCTGGCGGCGGGGGGCCCCAGCATTTT TRBJ1-5 . TRBV6-4 many
CASSHTGSGNTIYF TGTGCCAGCAGTCATACAGGGTCTGGAAACACCATATATTTT TRBJ1-3 . TRBV5-5 many
CASSQRSGANTGELFF TGTGCCAGCAGCCAACGAAGCGGGGCTAACACCGGGGAGCTGTTTTTT TRBJ2-2 TRBD2 TRBV4-2 many
CASRGAGGTYNEQFF TGTGCCAGCCGGGGGGCGGGGGGGACCTACAATGAGCAGTTCTTC TRBJ2-1 TRBD2 TRBV6-2/TRBV6-3 many
CATSDAGREQFF TGTGCCACCAGTGATGCAGGGCGTGAGCAGTTCTTC TRBJ2-1 . TRBV24-1 many
CASSHWTGVGYTF TGTGCCAGCAGCCATTGGACAGGGGTTGGCTACACCTTC TRBJ1-2 TRBD1 TRBV4-2 many
CSAGGLTDTQYF TGCAGCGCTGGGGGCCTCACAGATACGCAGTATTTT TRBJ2-3 . TRBV29-1 .
CASGRPQHF TGTGCCAGCGGTCGGCCCCAGCATTTT TRBJ1-5 . TRBV6-6 .
CASSLALTGESGYTF TGTGCCAGCAGCTTAGCGCTGACAGGGGAATCTGGCTACACCTTC TRBJ1-2 TRBD1 TRBV7-2 many
CATSSLDTLYEQYF TGTGCCACCAGCAGTCTCGATACTCTCTACGAGCAGTACTTC TRBJ2-7 . TRBV15 .